This TCR beta chain was identified in a study of cytomegalovirus exposure and HLA in healthy donors. Study-level findings and limits: In a later analysis, across HLA loci, associated TCR counts were highest for DRB1, lowest for HLA-C.

PCR primers comprised 60 Vbeta and 13 Jbeta primers. TCRdb's table, derived via immunoSEQ multiplex PCR, lists solely in-frame clones and lacks some. The sample comprises 140,000 to 150,000 clones, about 73% of which are singletons, and around 2.9% rests with the top ten. With regard to this clone: As yet, its antigen is unknown.

Among the donors, all were healthy bone marrow donors. CDR1 MDHEN and CDR2 SYDVKM come from the germline V gene. The CDR3 covers 15 residues. V was trimmed by 5 bases and J by 5 bases, leaving 16 bases between them. The material sequenced was PBMCs. The source is a man in his forties in good health and CMV-seropositive. This chain links TRBV28 with TRBJ1-5, with D perhaps matching TRBD1 (5 bases). CDR3 in amino acids: CASSIAGRPYQPQHF. For the CDR3, the DNA is TGTGCCAGCAGTATTGCAGGGCGCCCCTATCAGCCCCAGCATTTT.